This is a list of T cell receptor beta chains from one sample in a study of blood T cell repertoires in COVID-19. Method: immunoSEQ multiplex PCR; TCRdb's copy keeps in-frame clones and lacks some. The repertoire holds some 180,000 clones, with roughly 79% as singletons. Material: peripheral blood. These TCRs come from a woman between 40 and 55 years old with COVID-19, enrolled during active disease. CDR3s include the opening cysteine and the closing phenylalanine or tryptophan. A D gene is named only where the DNA matches it firmly. For some rows the clone size is stated as once, few or many, or as a class when expanded; others skip it.

TRBV9	TRBD2	.	TRBJ2-5	CASSVRTSPWETQYF	TGTGCCAGCAGCGTCCGGACTAGCCCATGGGAGACCCAGTACTTC
TRBV29-1	TRBD2	.	TRBJ2-1	CSVSAGGPGDEQFF	TGCAGCGTTTCAGCGGGGGGTCCGGGAGATGAGCAGTTCTTC
TRBV6-5	TRBD1	.	TRBJ1-1	CASSTTSTGEAFF	TGTGCCAGCAGTACGACTTCGACAGGGGAGGCTTTCTTT
TRBV5-6	TRBD2	.	TRBJ2-1	CASSFRTSGSNEQFF	TGTGCCAGCAGCTTCCGGACTAGCGGGAGCAATGAGCAGTTCTTC
TRBV7-6	TRBD1	.	TRBJ1-4	CASSPDRRPNEKLFF	TGTGCCAGCAGCCCGGACAGGAGGCCTAATGAAAAACTGTTTTTT
TRBV27	.	.	TRBJ2-1	CASGIHARVEQFF	TGTGCCAGCGGAATACACGCTAGAGTCGAGCAGTTCTTC
TRBV5-5	.	few	TRBJ1-1	CASTKQGNTEAFF	TGTGCCAGCACCAAACAGGGGAACACTGAAGCTTTCTTT
TRBV19	TRBD1	.	TRBJ1-1	CASSPWTGKTEAFF	TGTGCCAGTAGTCCCTGGACAGGGAAGACTGAAGCTTTCTTT
TRBV28	.	.	TRBJ2-5	CASTPKRTGTQETQYF	TGTGCCAGCACGCCCAAACGAACGGGGACACAAGAGACCCAGTACTTC
TRBV7-9	TRBD1	few	TRBJ1-4	CASSSGQGPNEKLFF	TGTGCCAGCAGCTCGGGACAGGGCCCTAATGAAAAACTGTTTTTT
TRBV27	.	.	TRBJ2-1	CASRLRDLAYNEQFF	TGTGCCAGCAGACTCCGGGACTTGGCCTACAATGAGCAGTTCTTC
TRBV20-1	TRBD1	.	TRBJ1-4	CSASRGQAFGEKLFF	TGCAGTGCTAGTCGAGGACAGGCCTTCGGAGAAAAACTGTTTTTT
TRBV7-9	.	few	TRBJ1-3	CASSFRVDTIYF	TGTGCCAGCAGCTTCAGGGTGGACACCATATATTTT
TRBV14	.	.	TRBJ1-4	CASSLEQGLNEKLFF	TGTGCCAGCAGCCTCGAACAGGGCCTTAATGAAAAACTGTTTTTT
TRBV27	TRBD2	.	TRBJ2-1	CASRLAGGIYNEQFF	TGTGCCAGCAGACTAGCGGGAGGAATCTACAATGAGCAGTTCTTC
TRBV20-1	.	.	TRBJ2-5	CSASLALETQYF	TGCAGTGCAAGTCTAGCATTGGAGACCCAGTACTTC
TRBV28	.	.	TRBJ1-1	CASTVGSGRGTEAFF	TGTGCCAGCACCGTGGGATCCGGGAGGGGGACTGAAGCTTTCTTT
TRBV30	TRBD1	.	TRBJ2-2	CAWVDRATDTGELFF	TGTGCCTGGGTCGACAGGGCGACGGACACCGGGGAGCTGTTTTTT
TRBV28	.	.	TRBJ1-1	CASRRYEPMADTEAFF	TGTGCCAGCAGACGCTACGAACCGATGGCGGACACTGAAGCTTTCTTT
TRBV20-1	TRBD2	.	TRBJ2-1	CSAGGLGVDNEQFF	TGCAGTGCTGGTGGACTAGGCGTCGACAATGAGCAGTTCTTC
TRBV19	TRBD1	.	TRBJ2-7	CASSVTGGSPTEQYF	TGTGCCAGTAGTGTAACAGGGGGATCCCCCACCGAGCAGTACTTC
TRBV6-5	.	once	TRBJ2-1	CASSLDGINEQFF	TGTGCCAGCAGCCTAGACGGTATCAATGAGCAGTTCTTC
TRBV7-2	TRBD2	.	TRBJ2-7	CASSHQPAGAISYEQYF	TGTGCCAGCAGCCATCAGCCAGCGGGAGCGATCTCCTACGAGCAGTACTTC
TRBV27	.	.	TRBJ1-5	CASSVSSNQPQHF	TGTGCCAGCAGTGTTAGCAGCAATCAGCCCCAGCATTTT
TRBV10-1	.	.	TRBJ1-1	CASSDGQTNTEAFF	TGCGCCAGCAGCGATGGACAGACGAACACTGAAGCTTTCTTT
TRBV9	TRBD2	.	TRBJ2-1	CASSVEGGLAGYEQFF	TGTGCCAGCAGCGTAGAGGGAGGACTAGCGGGGTATGAGCAGTTCTTC
TRBV6-4	.	.	TRBJ1-5	CASSGGNGGADQPQHF	TGTGCCAGCAGTGGGGGTAATGGGGGGGCAGATCAGCCCCAGCATTTT
TRBV5-6	TRBD1	many	TRBJ1-2	CASSLVAPTGDYGYTF	TGTGCCAGCAGCTTGGTGGCCCCTACAGGGGACTATGGCTACACCTTC
TRBV5-4	TRBD1	.	TRBJ1-5	CASSLYGTGNQPQHF	TGTGCCAGCAGCTTGTACGGGACAGGTAATCAGCCCCAGCATTTT
TRBV3-1/TRBV3-2	TRBD1	few	TRBJ1-5	CASSRKGTDSNQPQHF	TGTGCCAGCAGCCGAAAAGGGACAGATAGCAATCAGCCCCAGCATTTT
TRBV9	TRBD1	.	TRBJ1-1	CASSVGGQAMGPEAFF	TGTGCCAGCAGCGTAGGGGGACAGGCCATGGGGCCTGAAGCTTTCTTT
TRBV7-7	TRBD1	.	TRBJ2-5	CASSRDSQETQYF	TGTGCTAGCAGCCGGGACAGTCAAGAGACCCAGTACTTC
TRBV21-1	.	.	TRBJ2-2	CASGDSGGNTGELFF	TGTGCCAGTGGGGATAGCGGCGGTAACACCGGGGAGCTGTTTTTT
TRBV2	TRBD2	.	TRBJ2-2	CATDGTSVNTGELFF	TGTGCCACCGACGGGACTAGCGTGAACACCGGGGAGCTGTTTTTT
TRBV5-6	.	.	TRBJ2-5	CASSFNTGPGAQKTQYF	TGTGCCAGCAGCTTTAACACTGGTCCAGGGGCGCAAAAGACCCAGTACTTC
TRBV5-1	TRBD1	.	TRBJ2-5	CASSFTGTGSQETQYF	TGCGCCAGCAGCTTTACCGGGACAGGCTCACAAGAGACCCAGTACTTC
TRBV18	TRBD1	.	TRBJ1-2	CASSPQGDYGYTF	TGTGCCAGCTCACCTCAGGGGGACTATGGCTACACCTTC
TRBV14	TRBD1	.	TRBJ2-5	CASSQDATGGFRETQYF	TGTGCCAGCAGCCAAGACGCGACAGGGGGCTTTCGAGAGACCCAGTACTTC
TRBV7-2	.	few	TRBJ1-5	CASSLGVLENQPQHF	TGTGCCAGCAGCTTAGGGGTTTTGGAGAATCAGCCCCAGCATTTT
TRBV24-1	TRBD2	.	TRBJ2-3	CATSPGLATDTQYF	TGTGCCACCAGTCCGGGACTAGCCACAGATACGCAGTATTTT
TRBV2	TRBD2	.	TRBJ2-7	CASSDPSSGLAGGGLQYF	TGTGCCAGCAGTGACCCTTCATCGGGACTAGCGGGCGGAGGCCTACAGTACTTC
TRBV25-1	.	.	TRBJ1-2	CASSESLQDRTF	TGTGCCAGCAGTGAATCCCTCCAGGATCGTACCTTC